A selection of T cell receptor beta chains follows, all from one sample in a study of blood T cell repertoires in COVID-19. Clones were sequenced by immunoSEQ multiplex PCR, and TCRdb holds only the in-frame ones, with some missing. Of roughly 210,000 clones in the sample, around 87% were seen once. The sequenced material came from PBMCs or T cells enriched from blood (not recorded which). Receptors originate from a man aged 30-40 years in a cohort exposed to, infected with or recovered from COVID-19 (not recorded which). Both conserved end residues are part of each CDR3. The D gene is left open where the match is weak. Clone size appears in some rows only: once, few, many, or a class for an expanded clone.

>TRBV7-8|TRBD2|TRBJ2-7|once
TGTGCCAGCAGTCGTCTAGCGGGAAGGTACGAGCAGTACTTC
CASSRLAGRYEQYF
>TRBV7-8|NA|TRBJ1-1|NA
TGTGCCAGCAGCTTATACGGAGGGGTCACTGAAGCTTTCTTT
CASSLYGGVTEAFF
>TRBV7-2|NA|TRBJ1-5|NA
TGTGCCAGCAGCACCGGAGTCTATAGCAATCAGCCCCAGCATTTT
CASSTGVYSNQPQHF
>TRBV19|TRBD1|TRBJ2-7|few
TGTGCCAGTAGTATTGCCAGGGGGTCCTACGAGCAGTACTTC
CASSIARGSYEQYF
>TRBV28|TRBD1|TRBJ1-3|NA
TGTGCCAGTGTACCCCAAAATAGGGACAGGTTGCTGGTTACTTCTGGAAACACCATATATTTT
CASVPQNRDRLLVTSGNTIYF
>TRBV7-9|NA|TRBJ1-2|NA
TGTGCCAGCAGCTTAGCGGGGGGTAACTATGGCTACACCTTC
CASSLAGGNYGYTF
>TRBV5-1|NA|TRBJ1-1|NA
TGCGCCAGCAGCTTGAGACAGAACACTGAAGCTTTCTTT
CASSLRQNTEAFF
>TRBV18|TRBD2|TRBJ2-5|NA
TGTGCCAGCTCACCAGAGCGTCGGTTTCTAGCGGGTAGGCAAGAGACCCAGTACTTC
CASSPERRFLAGRQETQYF
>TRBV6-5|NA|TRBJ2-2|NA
TGTGCCAGTTTGGGGCAGCTAACCGGGGAGCTGTTTTTT
CASLGQLTGELFF
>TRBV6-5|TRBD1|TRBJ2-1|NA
TGTGCCACCACCCTAGGGGGCATCAATGAGCAGTTCTTC
CATTLGGINEQFF
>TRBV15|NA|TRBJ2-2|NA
TGTGCCACCAGCAGTGACACGACGAACACCGGGGAGCTGTTTTTT
CATSSDTTNTGELFF
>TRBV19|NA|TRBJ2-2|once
TGTGCCAGTAGTAGAGGGGGGGGCACCGGGGAGCTGTTTTTT
CASSRGGGTGELFF
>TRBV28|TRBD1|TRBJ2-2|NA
TGTGCCAGCAGTTCCCCGGACAGGACAACCGGGGAGCTGTTTTTT
CASSSPDRTTGELFF
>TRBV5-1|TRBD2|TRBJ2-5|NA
TGCGCCAGCAGCCGACTAGCGGGAGGATCGGAGACCCAGTACTTC
CASSRLAGGSETQYF
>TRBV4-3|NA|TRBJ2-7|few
TGCGCCAGCAGCCCGGGTCGATCCCTCGAGGTCTACGAGCAGTACTTC
CASSPGRSLEVYEQYF
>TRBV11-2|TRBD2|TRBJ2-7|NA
TGTGCCAGCAGCCGCTCAACTAGCGGGGGGGTTAACTACGAGCAGTACTTC
CASSRSTSGGVNYEQYF
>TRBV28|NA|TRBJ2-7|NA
TGTGCCAGCAGTCGGACTAACTCCTACGAGCAGTACTTC
CASSRTNSYEQYF
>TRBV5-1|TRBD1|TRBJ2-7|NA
TGCGCCAGCAGCTTGGGGCAGGGGGCCTCCTACGAGCAGTACTTC
CASSLGQGASYEQYF
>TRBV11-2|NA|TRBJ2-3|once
TGTGCCAGCAGCTCTATCACCCAGGGTTACACAGATACGCAGTATTTT
CASSSITQGYTDTQYF
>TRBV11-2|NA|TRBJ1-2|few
TGTGCCAGCAGCTTAGTGGAAGGGGTGAACTATGGCTACACCTTC
CASSLVEGVNYGYTF
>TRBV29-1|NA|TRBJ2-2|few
TGCAGCGTTTCCGTAGGAGGGACCGGGGAGCTGTTTTTT
CSVSVGGTGELFF
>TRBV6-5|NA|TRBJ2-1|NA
TGTGCCGGACACCCCTCGGGACTGATCAGTGAGCAGTTCTTC
CAGHPSGLISEQFF
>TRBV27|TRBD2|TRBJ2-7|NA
TGTGCCAGCAGTCTAACGGGACTAGCGGACTCCTACGAGCAGTACTTC
CASSLTGLADSYEQYF
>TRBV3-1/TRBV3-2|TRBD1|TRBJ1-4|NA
TGTGCCAGCAGCCAAGATGTCGGGGCAGGGGGTGAAAAACTGTTTTTT
CASSQDVGAGGEKLFF
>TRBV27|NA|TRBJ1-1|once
TGTGCCAGCAGTTCAAGCGGGGGGTTTCAAGCTTTCTTT
CASSSSGGFQAFF
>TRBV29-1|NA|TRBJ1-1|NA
TGCAGCGTCTTAAAACAAACAAACACTGAAGCTTTCTTT
CSVLKQTNTEAFF
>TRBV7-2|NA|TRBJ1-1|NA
TGTGCCAGCAGTTCTAATTTCTTCCCTGAAGCTTTCTTT
CASSSNFFPEAFF
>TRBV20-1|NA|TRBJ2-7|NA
TGCAGTGCTACCAACTACGAGCAGTACTTC
CSATNYEQYF
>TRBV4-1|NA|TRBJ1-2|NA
TGCGCCAGCAGCCAAATACAGGGATCACCCCTTAACTATGGCTACACCTTC
CASSQIQGSPLNYGYTF
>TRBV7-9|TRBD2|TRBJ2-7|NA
TGTGCCAGCACCTTGGGGGAGGGACTGTTCTACGAGCAGTACTTC
CASTLGEGLFYEQYF
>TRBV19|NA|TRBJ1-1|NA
TGTGCCAGTAAGCCAGGGAGGGACACTGAAGCTTTCTTT
CASKPGRDTEAFF
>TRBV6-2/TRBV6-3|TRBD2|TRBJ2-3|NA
TGTGCCAGCAGTTCCGGACTAGCGGGAATAGATACGCAGTATTTT
CASSSGLAGIDTQYF
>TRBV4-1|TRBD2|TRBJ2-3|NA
TGCGCCAGCAGCCAAGATAGGACTAGCGGTTACACAGATACGCAGTATTTT
CASSQDRTSGYTDTQYF
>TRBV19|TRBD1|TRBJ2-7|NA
TGTGCCAGTTGGGAGCGACAGGGCCACGAGCAGTACTTC
CASWERQGHEQYF
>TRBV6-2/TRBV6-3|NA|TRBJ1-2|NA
TGTGCCAGCAGTTTACTTGTGACAGCTAACTATGGCTACACCTTC
CASSLLVTANYGYTF
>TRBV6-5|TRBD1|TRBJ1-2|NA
TGTGCCAGCAGTTCCCGCTTAGGACAGGGAAGAGGCTACACCTTC
CASSSRLGQGRGYTF
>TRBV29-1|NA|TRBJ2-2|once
TGCAGCGTTGGGGGGCGGACCGGGGAGCTGTTTTTT
CSVGGRTGELFF
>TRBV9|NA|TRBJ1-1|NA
TGTGCCAGCAGCGTAGCTTCCTCGGGGTTAGGAGAAGCTTTCTTT
CASSVASSGLGEAFF
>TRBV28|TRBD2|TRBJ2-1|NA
TGTGCCAGCAGTCCCCCGGGGGGACTAGCGGGAGGGCCTAAATCCTACAATGAGCAGTTCTTC
CASSPPGGLAGGPKSYNEQFF
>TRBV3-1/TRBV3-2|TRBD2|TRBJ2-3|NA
TGTGCCAGCAGCCACTTAGCGGGCCCACTCAGCGCAGATACGCAGTATTTT
CASSHLAGPLSADTQYF
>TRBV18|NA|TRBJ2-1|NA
TGTGCCAGCTCACCCCCTGCTCCCAAGCGGGATGAGCAGTTCTTC
CASSPPAPKRDEQFF
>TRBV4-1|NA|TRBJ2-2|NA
TGCGCCAGCAGCCAAGATCCGGGGATGGTCGGGGAGCTGTTTTTT
CASSQDPGMVGELFF
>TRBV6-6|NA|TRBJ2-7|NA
TGTGCCAGCAGTACCCCCCGGGACACCGTCTACGAGCAGTACTTC
CASSTPRDTVYEQYF
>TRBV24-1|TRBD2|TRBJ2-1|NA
TGTGCCACCAGTGCCCGAAGCGGGAGTAGCTACAATGAGCAGTTCTTC
CATSARSGSSYNEQFF
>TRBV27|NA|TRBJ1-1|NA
TGTGCCAGCAGCCCTCTACGGGGGAACACTGAAGCTTTCTTT
CASSPLRGNTEAFF
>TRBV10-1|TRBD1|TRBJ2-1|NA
TGCGCCAGCAGTAAATATCAGGACAGGGTTTACAATGAGCAGTTCTTC
CASSKYQDRVYNEQFF
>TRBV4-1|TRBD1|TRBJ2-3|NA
TGCGCCAGCAGCCAAGTTCTCGACAGGGTCCAGTATTTT
CASSQVLDRVQYF
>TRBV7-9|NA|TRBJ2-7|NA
TGTGCCAGCAGCTTAGGCGTTGGGCAGTCCTACGAGCAGTACTTC
CASSLGVGQSYEQYF
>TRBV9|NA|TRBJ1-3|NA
TGTGCCAGCAGCGGGACGGGGTCCACTGGAAACACCATATATTTT
CASSGTGSTGNTIYF
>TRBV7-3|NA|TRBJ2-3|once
TGTGCCAGCAGCTTAACTGAGGTGGGGCCTAGCACAGATACGCAGTATTTT
CASSLTEVGPSTDTQYF
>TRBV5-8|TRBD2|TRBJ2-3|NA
TGTGCCAGCAACTACGGGACTAGCGGAGATACGCAGTATTTT
CASNYGTSGDTQYF
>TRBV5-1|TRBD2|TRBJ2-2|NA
TGCGCCAGCAGCTGGGATCCGACTAGCGGGAGGGCCATGAACACCGGGGAGCTGTTTTTT
CASSWDPTSGRAMNTGELFF
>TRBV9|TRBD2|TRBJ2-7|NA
TGTGCCAGCAGCGATTCCTCTAGCGGCCTGGCGGAGCAGTACTTC
CASSDSSSGLAEQYF
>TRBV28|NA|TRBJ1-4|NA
TGTGCCAGCACCTTCCAGGGAACAAATGAAAAACTGTTTTTT
CASTFQGTNEKLFF
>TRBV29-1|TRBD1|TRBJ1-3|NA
TGCAGCGTCGTGACAGGGAGCTCTGGAAACACCATATATTTT
CSVVTGSSGNTIYF
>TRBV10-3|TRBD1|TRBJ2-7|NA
TGTGCCATCAGTGAGTCGGACAGGGGGCCCCGCGAGCAGTACTTC
CAISESDRGPREQYF
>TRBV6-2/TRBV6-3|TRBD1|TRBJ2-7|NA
TGTGCCAGCAGTTACTCCGGGACAGGGTACCACGAGCAGTACTTC
CASSYSGTGYHEQYF
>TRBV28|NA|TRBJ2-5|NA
TGTGCCAGCAGATCGCCGAATCAGGGGCGAGAGACCCAGTACTTC
CASRSPNQGRETQYF
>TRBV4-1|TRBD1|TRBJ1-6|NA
TGCGCCAGCAGCCAAGATCGTGGGTGGACAGGGAGCTCCTATAATTCACCCCTCCACTTT
CASSQDRGWTGSSYNSPLHF
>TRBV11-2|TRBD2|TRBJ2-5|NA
TGTGCCAGCAGCTTAGATCCGGACGTTAGCGGGTGGGGGTCTCGGGCCCAGTACTTC
CASSLDPDVSGWGSRAQYF